The next 25 T cell receptor beta chains were all read from a single sample in a study of blood T cell repertoires in COVID-19. Some clones are missing from TCRdb's copy, which holds only in-frame ones; the method was immunoSEQ multiplex PCR. This table holds about 360,000 clones, about 88% found once. The specimen was peripheral blood. These receptor sequences come from a human donor in a cohort sampled during active COVID-19.

The chain joins TRBV5-1 to TRBJ2-3, with D perhaps TRBD1 (6 bases). The CDR3 runs to 14 residues. The ends were cut back, 4 bases at V and 4 bases at J, with 13 bases in the middle. Germline CDR1 is SGHRS and CDR2 is YFSETQ. The DNA for the CDR3 is TGCGCCAGCAGCCACACAGGGTCCCCAGATACGCAGTATTTT. Encoded protein: CASSHTGSPDTQYF. Looking up the rest from reference TRBV5-1 and TRBJ2-3 gives the full variable domain: KAGVTQTPRYLIKTRGQQVTLSCSPISGHRSVSWYQQTPGQGLQFLFEYFSETQRNKGNFPGRFSGRQFSNSRSEMNVSTLELGDSALYLCASSHTGSPDTQYFGPGTRLTVL.

This clone was counted only a few times. CDR3 coding DNA: TGCGCCAGCAGCGGCAAAGTGGACACCGGGGAGCTGTTTTTT. This encodes CASSGKVDTGELFF. The V and J genes are TRBV5-1 and TRBJ2-2; no clear D. The germline CDR1 and CDR2 sequences are SGHRS and YFSETQ. The CDR3 loop spans 14 amino acids. V was pared by 4 bases and J by 3 bases, with 10 bases between.

There are many counts of this clone. The CDR3 DNA follows: TGTGCCAGCAGCCTAGCCGGGACACCCTATGGCTACACCTTC. Translation gives CASSLAGTPYGYTF. V is TRBV5-4 and J is TRBJ1-2, with TRBD1 as a possible D gene (6 bases). Per the germline V gene, CDR1 is SGHNT and CDR2 is YYREEE (reference sequence). The CDR3 loop spans 14 amino acids. The germline V and J ends were trimmed by 4 bases and 4 bases, with 14 bases remaining between them.

The chain joins TRBV5-1 to TRBJ2-3; D might be TRBD2 (5 bases). Trimming took 4 bases from V and 1 from J, leaving 13 bases between them. Looked up from germline, CDR1 is SGHRS and CDR2 is YFSETQ. The CDR3 is 15 residues long. CDR3 coding DNA: TGCGCCAGCAGCACCGGGGAGCCGGGCACAGATACGCAGTATTTT. This gives the protein CASSTGEPGTDTQYF.

The count of this clone is one. The V and J genes are TRBV5-4 and TRBJ2-3; D unclear. The germline CDR1 and CDR2 sequences are SGHNT and YYREEE (reference sequence). This CDR3 spans 14 amino acids. V was cut by 1 base and J by 2 bases, with 8 bases left in between. Here the CDR3 DNA reads TGTGCCAGCAGCTTGAGCGCCGCCACAGATACGCAGTATTTT. Translation gives CASSLSAATDTQYF.

V is TRBV27 and J is TRBJ2-5; D is unclear. CDR3 length: 10 residues. Germline CDR1 reads MNHEY; CDR2 reads SMNVEV (reference sequence). The V gene lost 4 bases and the J gene lost 5 bases, with 2 bases spanning the gap. For the CDR3, the DNA is TGTGCCAGCAGTTCGGAGACCCAGTACTTC. Translated, it gives CASSSETQYF.

The chain combines TRBV7-8 with TRBJ2-7; 7 bases align to TRBD2. With V trimmed by 3 bases and J by 6 bases, 26 bases remained unmatched. CDR1 SGHVS and CDR2 FQNEAQ come from the germline V gene. The CDR3 runs to 20 residues. The CDR3 DNA sequence: TGTGCCAGCAGCTTCCAGGTACTACTGCAGCGGGACTTTTCTTTGGGCGAGCAGTACTTC. Protein product: CASSFQVLLQRDFSLGEQYF. Together with reference TRBV7-8 and TRBJ2-7, the CDR3 gives the full variable domain: GAGVSQSPRYKVAKRGQDVALRCDPISGHVSLFWYQQALGQGPEFLTYFQNEAQLDKSGLPSDRFFAERPEGSVSTLKIQRTQQEDSAVYLCASSFQVLLQRDFSLGEQYFGPGTRLTVT.

The chain links TRBV4-2 to TRBJ1-4; 7 bases match TRBD1. Per the germline V gene, CDR1 is LGHNA and CDR2 is YNFKEQ. The CDR3 consists of 21 residues. Trimming took 0 bases from V and 0 from J; bases not matched to a gene: 16. CDR3 nucleotides: TGTGCCAGCAGCCAAGATTACTCGAGTAGGGACAGCGTTGCAACTAATGAAAAACTGTTTTTT. Amino acids: CASSQDYSSRDSVATNEKLFF.

The chain has TRBV5-1 and TRBJ2-7, with D perhaps matching TRBD2 (6 bases). V lost 0 bases to trimming and J lost 6 bases, with 16 bases between them. Germline V gene sequence: CDR1 SGHRS, CDR2 YFSETQ. The CDR3 covers 15 residues. CDR3 in amino acids: CASSLATGLLGEQYF. DNA of the CDR3: TGCGCCAGCAGCTTGGCGACGGGACTTTTGGGCGAGCAGTACTTC.

The genes are TRBV5-1 and TRBJ2-7; D is undetermined. The CDR3 is made up of 13 amino acids. Trimming took 5 bases from V and 0 from J, leaving 9 bases between them. CDR1 and CDR2 from the germline V gene are SGHRS and YFSETQ. The CDR3 region has the DNA TGCGCCAGCAGTTCCAGAAGCTCCTACGAGCAGTACTTC. It codes for CASSSRSSYEQYF.

The gene calls are TRBV10-2 and TRBJ1-2; TRBD1 matches 8 bases. CDR1 WSHSY and CDR2 SAAADI come from the germline V gene. V trimming: 0 bases; J trimming: 7 bases; junction bases outside the gene matches: 4. The CDR3 contains 14 residues. The CDR3 bases are TGCGCCAGCAGTGAGTCAAGGACAGGGACTGGCTACACCTTC. This translates into CASSESRTGTGYTF.

The chain links TRBV7-6 to TRBJ2-1, with TRBD2 identical over 12 bases. The ends lost 5 bases at V and 7 bases at J; junction bases unmatched: 9. Germline CDR1 is SGHVS and CDR2 is FNYEAQ. This CDR3 has 16 amino acids. The CDR3 sequence is CASSVETSGRINEQFF. DNA of the CDR3: TGTGCCAGCAGCGTCGAGACTAGCGGGAGAATAAATGAGCAGTTCTTC.

This clone appeared many times. The V and J genes are TRBV12-3 or TRBV12-4 and TRBJ1-2; D remains ambiguous. The CDR3 sequence is 13 residues long. The V gene lost 4 bases and the J gene lost 0 bases, with 6 bases spanning the gap. The CDR3 sequence: CASSYSSNYGYTF. CDR3 coding DNA: TGTGCCAGCAGTTACAGTTCTAACTATGGCTACACCTTC.

The rearrangement links TRBV28 to TRBJ2-3; 8 bases match TRBD1. CDR1 MDHEN and CDR2 SYDVKM come from the germline V gene. The CDR3 loop spans 17 amino acids. The J segment lost 0 bases and the V segment lost 0 bases, leaving 5 bases of the junction unmatched. The CDR3 loop is CASSLWGTGASTDTQYF. The CDR3 nucleotides are TGTGCCAGCAGTTTATGGGGGACAGGTGCTAGCACAGATACGCAGTATTTT.

The chain links TRBV5-1 to TRBJ2-5; the match to TRBD2 covers 9 bases. J gave up 5 bases and V 4 bases, and 24 bases lay outside the gene matches. Germline values: CDR1 SGHRS, CDR2 YFSETQ. The CDR3 length is 20 residues. CDR3 region: CASSPRPSGTSRSIRETQYF. The CDR3 DNA reads TGCGCCAGCAGCCCGCGTCCTAGCGGGACTTCGAGGAGTATTAGGGAGACCCAGTACTTC.

The V gene is TRBV14, the J gene TRBJ2-1; 9 bases map to TRBD2. Germline V CDR1 and CDR2: SGHDN, FVKESK. V lost 4 bases and J lost 6; bases outside the gene matches: 10. CDR3 size: 16 residues. CDR3 in DNA: TGTGCCAGCAGCCCAGTAGCGGGAGTCACTTTCAATGAGCAGTTCTTC. Residues: CASSPVAGVTFNEQFF.

The rearrangement joins TRBV5-4 to TRBJ2-3, with 8 bases that match TRBD2. Germline V CDR1 and CDR2: SGHNT, YYREEE (reference sequence). V lost 4 bases and J lost 4; bases outside the gene matches: 14. The CDR3 has 17 residues. Written as DNA, the CDR3 is TGTGCCAGCAGCACCGGAGGATGGCGGGAGGTTGCAGATACGCAGTATTTT. Its translation is CASSTGGWREVADTQYF.

The chain uses TRBV30 and TRBJ1-2, with 7 bases matching TRBD1. Trimming cost V 8 bases and J 4 bases; bases outside gene matches: 10. Germline V gives CDR1 GTSNPN, CDR2 SVGIG (reference sequence). The CDR3 contains 13 residues. CDR3 amino acids: CAGKLTGTYGYTF. The DNA of the CDR3 is TGTGCCGGAAAATTGACAGGGACCTATGGCTACACCTTC.

This rearrangement joins TRBV2 to TRBJ2-3; 12 nucleotides align to TRBD2. The CDR3 runs 15 residues. V gave up 6 bases and J gave up 2 bases; unmatched junction bases: 3. Germline CDR1 reads SNHLY; CDR2 reads FYNNEI. The CDR3 sequence: CASSRLAGVTDTQYF. DNA of the CDR3: TGTGCCAGCAGCCGACTAGCGGGGGTCACAGATACGCAGTATTTT.

V usage is TRBV25-1 and J usage is TRBJ2-5, with D tentatively TRBD1 (6 bases). There are 13 residues in the CDR3. The V gene's germline CDR1 is MGHDK and CDR2 SYGVNS. With 3 bases removed from V and 3 bases from J, the gap between germline ends came to 8 bases. The CDR3 bases are TGTGCCAGCAGTGAGAGGACAGAAGAGACCCAGTACTTC. Translated, it gives CASSERTEETQYF.

The gene calls are TRBV7-3 and TRBJ2-2; D may be TRBD2 (6 bases). CDR3 length: 14 amino acids. Germline lookup yields CDR1 SGHTA and CDR2 FQGTGA. V was trimmed by 2 bases and J by 8 bases, leaving 12 bases between them. In DNA, the CDR3 is TGTGCCAGCAGCTTACGGACGGGGACTGGGGAGCTGTTTTTT. Protein: CASSLRTGTGELFF.

The V call is TRBV5-1, the J call TRBJ2-1; TRBD2 matches at 8 bases. The CDR3 runs 18 residues. The germline V gene has CDR1 SGHRS and CDR2 YFSETQ. The ends lost 3 bases at V and 4 bases at J; junction bases unmatched: 15. The CDR3 reads CASSSRTSLLGAYNEQFF. The CDR3 DNA reads as TGCGCCAGCAGCTCCCGGACTAGCCTTCTGGGGGCTTACAATGAGCAGTTCTTC.

This chain joins TRBV25-1 and TRBJ2-3; D not certain. The germline V and J ends were trimmed by 5 bases and 2 bases, with 8 bases remaining between them. This CDR3 is built from 13 residues. Germline CDR1 MGHDK, CDR2 SYGVNS. The CDR3 region is CASSPIATDTQYF. DNA for the CDR3: TGTGCCAGCAGTCCCATAGCCACAGATACGCAGTATTTT.

Regarding this clone: Germline and junction disagree at one end, which may indicate a read error. The rearrangement uses TRBV14 and TRBJ2-7; the D gene is possibly TRBD2 (5 bases). This CDR3 is built from 13 residues. CDR1 and CDR2 from the germline V gene are SGHDN and FVKESK. CDR3: CASSRGLSHEQYF. The CDR3, as DNA: TGTGCCAGCAGCAGAGGGCTCTCCCACGAGCAGTACTTC.

V gene TRBV4-1 combines with J gene TRBJ2-1; 11 nucleotides align to TRBD1. V lost 4 bases and J lost 7; bases outside the gene matches: 12. Germline CDR1 MGHRA, CDR2 YSYEKL. The CDR3 covers 17 residues. CDR3 DNA sequence: TGCGCCAGCAGCCGAGTCGGAGGACAGGGGGCTGGGAATGAGCAGTTCTTC. Translation gives CASSRVGGQGAGNEQFF.